This entry concerns a single T cell receptor beta chain. Its antigen is unidentified. This specimen belongs to a study of CXCR3-negative and CXCR3-positive naive CD8 T cells. Notes on the study in general: Memory CD8+ cells showed much lower diversity, while both naive subsets were comparably high. Naive CXCR3-positive cells had TRB CDR3s more hydrophobic than those of CXCR3-negative naive cells.

The method, 5' RACE with UMI labels, was used to prepare the TRB cDNA libraries. Following a re-call of the 5' RACE reads, TCRdb has one entry per CDR3 protein and lacks DNA. The sample data list roughly 60,000 distinct CDR3 sequences. Specimen: naive CXCR3+ CD8+ T cells from blood. Documented subset: CD45RO-CCR7+CD27+CD95- naive CD8+ T cells expressing CXCR3 (TNR3+). The sequence came from a human donor in good health. Some clones in this sample may be carry-over from other donors' samples.

CDR3 protein: CAISAQEQETQYF. The V call is TRBV10-3, the J call TRBJ2-5. CDR3 length equals 13 residues. CDR1 and CDR2 (germline): ENHRY, SYGVKD.